Listed below are T cell receptor beta chains from one sample, sequenced in a study of Graves' ophthalmopathy and Graves' hyperthyroidism. Via MiXCR, TCRdb re-called the multiplex PCR reads, giving one row per CDR3 protein. Here the sample spans some 210,000 distinct CDR3 sequences, around 28% being singletons. The sequenced sample was peripheral blood. Every receptor here comes from a man between 50 and 59 years old with Graves' ophthalmopathy. CDR3s include the opening cysteine and the closing phenylalanine or tryptophan. D genes are given only for firm matches. Clone size appears in some rows only: once, few, many, or a class for an expanded clone.

size: many; V: TRBV19; J: TRBJ2-2; D: NA; CDR3: CASSMGGTGELFF; DNA: TGTGCCAGTAGTATGGGGGGCACCGGGGAGCTGTTTTTT
size: NA; V: TRBV19; J: TRBJ2-5; D: TRBD1; CDR3: CASSTTGLETQYF; DNA: TGTGCCAGTAGCACGACAGGGCTAGAGACCCAGTACTTC
size: NA; V: TRBV6-1; J: TRBJ1-1; D: NA; CDR3: CASSELPNTEAFF; DNA: TGTGCCAGCAGTGAGCTGCCAAACACTGAAGCTTTCTTT
size: many; V: TRBV29-1; J: TRBJ2-2; D: NA; CDR3: CSVEDTRQNTGELFF; DNA: TGCAGCGTTGAAGATACGAGACAGAACACCGGGGAGCTGTTTTTT
size: many; V: TRBV10-3; J: TRBJ2-7; D: NA; CDR3: CAISALATYEQYF; DNA: TGTGCCATCAGTGCCCTAGCGACCTACGAGCAGTACTTC
size: many; V: TRBV4-2; J: TRBJ2-7; D: NA; CDR3: CASSQGSLYEQYF; DNA: TGTGCCAGCAGCCAAGGTAGCCTCTACGAGCAGTACTTC
size: many; V: TRBV7-6; J: TRBJ1-5; D: NA; CDR3: CASSPGSSEPQHF; DNA: TGTGCCAGCAGTCCCGGCAGCTCGGAGCCCCAGCATTTT
size: NA; V: TRBV7-2; J: TRBJ1-2; D: TRBD1; CDR3: CASSSTGGALSGYTF; DNA: TGTGCCAGCAGCTCAACAGGGGGCGCGCTTAGTGGCTACACCTTC
size: NA; V: TRBV7-2; J: TRBJ2-7; D: NA; CDR3: CASSSSVLTGEQYF; DNA: TGTGCCAGCAGCTCCAGTGTTTTGACGGGGGAGCAGTACTTC
size: many; V: TRBV5-1; J: TRBJ2-7; D: NA; CDR3: CASSFTGSSLEQYF; DNA: TGCGCCAGCAGCTTCACTGGCAGCAGCCTCGAGCAGTACTTC
size: many; V: TRBV5-1; J: TRBJ2-5; D: TRBD1; CDR3: CASSRWDSQETQYF; DNA: TGCGCCAGCAGCCGATGGGACAGCCAAGAGACCCAGTACTTC
size: NA; V: TRBV12-3/TRBV12-4; J: TRBJ1-6; D: TRBD1; CDR3: CASSPNTGGNSPLHF; DNA: TGTGCCAGCAGTCCTAATACAGGGGGTAATTCACCCCTCCACTTT
size: many; V: TRBV29-1; J: TRBJ2-7; D: NA; CDR3: CSVEATGILPGEQYF; DNA: TGCAGCGTTGAAGCGACAGGAATCCTGCCTGGCGAGCAGTACTTC
size: many; V: TRBV11-3; J: TRBJ2-7; D: NA; CDR3: CASSLWGSGIVYEQYF; DNA: TGTGCCAGCAGCTTATGGGGTTCGGGGATCGTCTACGAGCAGTACTTC
size: many; V: TRBV19; J: TRBJ1-2; D: NA; CDR3: CASSIGGNGYTF; DNA: TGTGCCAGTAGTATTGGAGGGAACGGCTACACCTTC
size: NA; V: TRBV6-2/TRBV6-3; J: TRBJ2-5; D: TRBD2; CDR3: CASRGLAGTETQYF; DNA: TGTGCCAGCAGAGGACTAGCGGGGACAGAGACCCAGTACTTC
size: many; V: TRBV7-9; J: TRBJ2-7; D: NA; CDR3: CASSGRDTKSYEQYF; DNA: TGTGCCAGCAGCGGCCGGGACACCAAATCCTACGAGCAGTACTTC
size: many; V: TRBV27; J: TRBJ2-2; D: TRBD2; CDR3: CASSSLTSATGELFF; DNA: TGTGCCAGCAGTTCCCTAACTAGCGCCACCGGGGAGCTGTTTTTT
size: many; V: TRBV12-3/TRBV12-4; J: TRBJ1-1; D: NA; CDR3: CASIMTNWGTEAFF; DNA: TGTGCCAGCATTATGACTAACTGGGGCACTGAAGCTTTCTTT
size: many; V: TRBV6-1; J: TRBJ1-2; D: NA; CDR3: CASRNGGQFGAYGYTF; DNA: TGTGCCAGCAGAAATGGGGGGCAGTTTGGAGCCTATGGCTACACCTTC
size: many; V: TRBV5-6; J: TRBJ2-7; D: TRBD2; CDR3: CASSGGLARDEQYF; DNA: TGTGCCAGCAGCGGGGGACTAGCGAGGGACGAGCAGTACTTC
size: many; V: TRBV6-1; J: TRBJ2-5; D: NA; CDR3: CASSEVGEETQYF; DNA: TGTGCCAGCAGTGAAGTGGGAGAGGAGACCCAGTACTTC
size: many; V: TRBV6-6; J: TRBJ1-3; D: NA; CDR3: CASRGTTKLSGNTIYF; DNA: TGTGCCAGCAGGGGGACGACGAAGCTCTCTGGAAACACCATATATTTT
size: NA; V: TRBV12-3/TRBV12-4; J: TRBJ1-1; D: NA; CDR3: CASSPGTLAFF; DNA: TGTGCCAGCAGTCCAGGGACATTGGCTTTCTTT